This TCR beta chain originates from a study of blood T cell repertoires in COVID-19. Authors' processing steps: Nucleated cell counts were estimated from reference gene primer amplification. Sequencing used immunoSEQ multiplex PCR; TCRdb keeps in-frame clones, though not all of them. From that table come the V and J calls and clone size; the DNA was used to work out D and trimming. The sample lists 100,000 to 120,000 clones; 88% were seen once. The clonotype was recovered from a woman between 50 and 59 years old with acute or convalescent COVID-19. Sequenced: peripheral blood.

The CDR3 protein is CASSRQSGAGNTIYF. CDR3 nucleotides: TGTGCCAGCAGCCGGCAATCAGGGGCTGGAAACACCATATATTTT. The rearrangement uses TRBV3-1 (or the pseudogene TRBV3-2) and TRBJ1-3, with D possibly TRBD1 on 6 matching bases. CDR1 and CDR2 from the germline V gene are LGHDT and YNNKEL (reference sequence). The length of the CDR3 is 15 residues. V lost 4 bases, J lost 2 bases, and 12 bases lay in between.